This T cell receptor beta chain was sequenced in a study of T cell repertoires in cytomegalovirus infection. Across the study: HLA-B-restricted CMV epitopes that are well studied were used alongside recently identified HLA-C-restricted ones. Whole-study findings and limits: What dominated the ex vivo response were HLA-C-restricted CMV-specific TCR beta clonotypes. Identification of carriers of CMV plus the relevant HLA was achieved through cumulative public TCR beta family frequency.

About this clonotype: Its specificity is unknown.

This CDR3 is built from 9 residues. Per the germline V gene, CDR1 is DFQATT and CDR2 is SNEGSKA (reference sequence). A single record per CDR3 protein comes from TCRdb applying MiXCR to the reads. Of tens of thousands of distinct CDR3 sequences in the sample, more than 15% were seen once. This chain links TRBV20-1 with TRBJ1-2; the D is unclear. The sequence was collected from a human donor in good health (CMV status not recorded). Some clones in this sample may be carry-over from other donors' samples. Material: CD8+ T cells from cultured PBMCs, obtained from culture after CMV antigen stimulation. The CDR3 sequence: CTSNYGYTF. The CDR3 DNA sequence: TGCACTAGTAACTATGGCTACACCTTC.